This TCR beta chain was sequenced for a study of regulatory and conventional T cells in RAG deficiency. Study outcomes and limitations: Shorter CDR3s in all patient subsets; >80% Treg-Tconv overlap in Omenn. RAG-deficient patients showed markedly lower Shannon entropy and higher Simpson indices than control T-cell subsets.

As concerns this clone: Its target is not known.

V was cut by 11 bases and J by 6 bases, with 14 bases left in between. In germline, CDR1 is SNHLY, CDR2 FYNNEI. The CDR3 length is 11 residues. The sorted regulatory T cells were CD4+, CD25-high and CD127-low, with genomic DNA sequenced. Clones were read by immunoSEQ multiplex PCR, and TCRdb kept only the in-frame ones, dropping some. Of 9,500 to 15,000 clones listed, roughly 94% are singletons. This sample was also put to use in a study of regulatory T cells. From that study: Primers: 52 TRBV forward and 13 TRBJ reverse. Skewed V and J usage and few unique V-J pairs marked patient repertoires, most in Tregs.

Sequenced: CD127- CD25+ CD4+ Tregs sorted from blood. The J gene is TRBJ2-7, the V gene TRBV2; the D gene is possibly TRBD1 (5 bases). The clonotype comes from a human donor in good health. Here the CDR3 reads CAGTQGGEQYF. The CDR3 region has the DNA TGTGCCGGAACGCAGGGTGGCGAGCAGTACTTC.